This T cell receptor beta chain was identified in a study of blood T cell repertoires in COVID-19. Study context: From the United States, Italy and Spain came samples of acute and convalescent COVID-19. The cDNA or gDNA used as material had been derived from T cells, B-cell-depleted T cells, or PBMCs.

CDR1 and CDR2 from the germline V gene are MNHNS and SASEGT. The CDR3 extends over 15 amino acids. Between the trimmed V and J ends, which lost 1 base and 2 bases, there was a span of 11 bases. In the original workflow: Amplification with reference gene primers provided the estimates of nucleated cell counts. Libraries were prepared by immunoSEQ multiplex PCR; TCRdb keeps only in-frame clonotypes and omits some of them. From that table come the V and J calls and clone size; the DNA was used to work out D and trimming. This sample has about 380,000 clones, with 75% to 90% found just once. The sequence came from a woman aged 18-29 years with acute or convalescent COVID-19. The material sequenced was peripheral blood. This chain connects TRBV6-1 to TRBJ1-2, with D maybe TRBD1 (6 bases). The CDR3 sequence is CASSEEAGVNYGYTF. Here the CDR3 DNA reads TGTGCCAGCAGTGAAGAAGCAGGGGTGAACTATGGCTACACCTTC.